This T cell receptor beta chain comes out of a study of T cells in Graves' hyperthyroidism and ophthalmopathy. Newly diagnosed patients aged 18 to 65 had hyperthyroidism of under 2 months' duration. Initially, at the first diagnosis of hyperthyroidism and before any ophthalmopathy symptoms, blood was sampled. RNA transcripts were the template for amplifying TCR beta CDR3 regions. The TCR CDR3 was amplified in a first-round RT-PCR using the HTBI primer set. TCRdb re-analysed the multiplex PCR reads in MiXCR, keeping a single row per CDR3 protein. The sample has around 290,000 distinct CDR3 sequences, about 14% seen once. Concerning this clonotype: Its specificity is not known.

Overall study findings and caveats: Most clonotypes expanded in thyroid above 0.001 were likewise present in blood.

The CDR3 loop spans 14 amino acids. V was cut by 6 bases and J by 2 bases, with 14 bases left in between. Germline CDR1 MNHNS, CDR2 SASEGT. Input material: blood. The chain joins TRBV6-1 to TRBJ2-7; either TRBD1 or TRBD2 may fit D (5 bases each). The receptor was derived from a woman in her thirties with Graves' hyperthyroidism that later progressed to Graves' ophthalmopathy. CDR3: CASRPETGPYEQYF. The CDR3 DNA is TGTGCCAGCAGACCCGAGACGGGACCCTACGAGCAGTACTTC.